Listed below are T cell receptor beta chains from one sample, sequenced in a study of T cell repertoires in cytomegalovirus infection. Their target antigens are unknown. TCRdb used MiXCR to reprocess the reads, holding one entry per CDR3 protein. The data show 450,000 to 600,000 distinct CDR3 sequences, 30% to 35% seen once. The sequencing used cultured PBMCs, collected from culture after CMV antigen stimulation. The receptors shown here come from a human donor in good health (CMV status not recorded). Some clones in this sample may be carry-over from other donors' samples. The CDR3 runs from the conserved cysteine through the conserved F or W. Fields, in order: V gene, CDR3 protein.

V gene: TRBV4-2; CDR3 protein: CASSSQRVTNEQFF
V gene: TRBV20-1; CDR3 protein: CSARAMGGPDTQYF
V gene: TRBV7-9; CDR3 protein: CASSLTSGNTIYF
V gene: TRBV6-1; CDR3 protein: CASSEAPTSVNEQFF
V gene: TRBV5-6; CDR3 protein: CASRPTGRSTEAFF
V gene: TRBV5-1; CDR3 protein: CASSLLGGLAGLANEQFF
V gene: TRBV6-2/TRBV6-3; CDR3 protein: CASSVRAYSFQPQHF
V gene: TRBV7-2; CDR3 protein: CASSDDRKIGEQFF
V gene: TRBV7-2; CDR3 protein: CASSLKPSSGRAIGDTQYF
V gene: TRBV20-1; CDR3 protein: CSGIAGVIPYEQYF
V gene: TRBV7-8; CDR3 protein: CASSLRGGSSYEQYF
V gene: TRBV9; CDR3 protein: CASSVDAPTGNTIYF
V gene: TRBV24-1; CDR3 protein: CATSDLTAGGSEQFF
V gene: TRBV7-2; CDR3 protein: CASSPNRGREKLFF
V gene: TRBV27; CDR3 protein: CASSRVAGGEETQYF
V gene: TRBV6-1; CDR3 protein: CASSELASPTTNEKLFF
V gene: TRBV7-2; CDR3 protein: CASSLGPNSYNEQFF
V gene: TRBV7-2; CDR3 protein: CASSPRTLGSNGYTF
V gene: TRBV7-2; CDR3 protein: CASSWRSGASGYNEQFF
V gene: TRBV19; CDR3 protein: CASSSAPAWDGYTF
V gene: TRBV6-2/TRBV6-3; CDR3 protein: CASTQRVGNQPQHF
V gene: TRBV14; CDR3 protein: CASSFRQDWNTEAFF
V gene: TRBV12-3/TRBV12-4; CDR3 protein: CASMGGGSDNQPQHF
V gene: TRBV7-9; CDR3 protein: CASSRTGNDEKLFF
V gene: TRBV12-3/TRBV12-4; CDR3 protein: CASSFRRDSPLHF
V gene: TRBV4-1; CDR3 protein: CASSQDETYGYTF
V gene: TRBV18; CDR3 protein: CASSPQSERRETQYF
V gene: TRBV7-2; CDR3 protein: CASSLSWAEETQYF
V gene: TRBV10-3; CDR3 protein: CAISETSGQGNYGYTF
V gene: TRBV19; CDR3 protein: CASSMLAGELFF
V gene: TRBV7-8; CDR3 protein: CASSSLLIAGEETQYF
V gene: TRBV6-2/TRBV6-3; CDR3 protein: CASSLFSAVLTF
V gene: TRBV7-9; CDR3 protein: CASSSGTGSQPQHF
V gene: TRBV19; CDR3 protein: CASSISLADYEQYF
V gene: TRBV20-1; CDR3 protein: CTARRDGNTEAFF
V gene: TRBV2; CDR3 protein: CASSDLGGETQYF
V gene: TRBV6-1; CDR3 protein: CASKQGLGTDTQYF
V gene: TRBV6-6; CDR3 protein: CASSLDRGRTEAFF